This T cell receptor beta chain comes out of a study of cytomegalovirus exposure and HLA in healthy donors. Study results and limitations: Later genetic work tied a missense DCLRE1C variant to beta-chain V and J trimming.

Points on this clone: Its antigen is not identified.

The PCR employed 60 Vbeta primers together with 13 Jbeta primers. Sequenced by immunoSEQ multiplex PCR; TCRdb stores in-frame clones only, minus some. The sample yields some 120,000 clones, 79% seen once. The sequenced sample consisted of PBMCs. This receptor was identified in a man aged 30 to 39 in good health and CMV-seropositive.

CDR3 DNA sequence: TGTGCCAGCAGCCAAGAGATTGGGGACTACAACACCGGGGAGCTGTTTTTT. It is translated as CASSQEIGDYNTGELFF. This chain links TRBV4-2 with TRBJ2-2; TRBD2 matches at 7 bases. Germline CDR1 reads LGHNA; CDR2 reads YNFKEQ. This CDR3 is built from 17 residues. Unmatched junction bases numbered 6, after V lost 0 bases and J lost 2 bases.